This entry lists 23 T cell receptor beta chains sequenced from one sample in a study of blood T cell repertoires in COVID-19. Generated by immunoSEQ multiplex PCR, the TCRdb table keeps only in-frame clones and is missing some. The repertoire holds about 170,000 clones, with 65% to 85% as singletons. Specimen: peripheral blood. The receptors were gathered from a woman between 65 and 79 years old who had recovered from COVID-19.

This clone was recorded a few times. The chain has TRBV5-1 and TRBJ1-5, with D possibly TRBD1 on 6 matching bases. The germline CDR1 and CDR2 sequences are SGHRS and YFSETQ. The CDR3 loop spans 16 amino acids. Trimming left V 0 bases short and J 7 bases short, with 17 bases between. CDR3 coding DNA: TGCGCCAGCAGCTTGGGACTCGGGGGGCAGAGGCAGCCCCAGCATTTT. Amino acid sequence: CASSLGLGGQRQPQHF.

This clone was observed a few times. The gene calls are TRBV7-7 and TRBJ2-5, with 9 bases matching TRBD2. Trimming removed 1 base from V and 5 bases from J; junction bases left unmatched: 5. This CDR3 region has 15 residues. Germline CDR1 reads SSHAT; CDR2 reads FNYEAQ (reference sequence). As DNA, the CDR3 is TGTGCCAGCAGCTTAGGGCTAGCGGGATGGGAGACCCAGTACTTC. This encodes CASSLGLAGWETQYF.

V gene TRBV6-5 combines with J gene TRBJ1-2, with a tentative D call TRBD1 (5 bases). V was shortened by 0 bases and J by 8 bases, with 10 bases between the two germline ends. The CDR3 length is 13 residues. Germline V gives CDR1 MNHEY, CDR2 SVGAGI. The CDR3 nucleotides read TGTGCCAGCAGTTACTCGAAGGGGAGGGGCTACACCTTC. Translating it yields CASSYSKGRGYTF.

The CDR3 DNA is TGTGCCAGCTCACCACGGGGGCGGGGGAATCAGCCCCAGCATTTT. Its protein product is CASSPRGRGNQPQHF. The chain links TRBV18 to TRBJ1-5, with TRBD1 as a possible D gene (6 bases). Trimming stripped 1 base from V and 4 bases from J, with 11 bases between. The CDR3 totals 15 residues. Germline CDR1 and CDR2: KGHSH and LQKENI.

The V call is TRBV4-2, the J call TRBJ1-6; possible D gene TRBD1, 5 bases. The length of the CDR3 is 16 residues. V was shortened by 3 bases and J by 7 bases, with 16 bases between the two germline ends. The V gene's germline CDR1 is LGHNA and CDR2 YNFKEQ. CDR3 bases: TGTGCCAGCAGCCACCTATCCCCCGGGGGGAATTCACCCCTCCACTTT. This gives the protein CASSHLSPGGNSPLHF.

The V and J genes are TRBV12-5 and TRBJ1-2; D uncertain. CDR3 length: 12 residues. V was shortened by 7 bases and J by 7 bases, with 13 bases between the two germline ends. CDR1 LGHNT and CDR2 FRNRAP come from the germline V gene. The CDR3 protein is CASARRTVGYTF. The CDR3 DNA reads TGTGCTAGTGCCCGGAGGACGGTTGGCTACACCTTC.

This clone showed up just once. The chain recombines TRBV2 with TRBJ1-3; TRBD1 agrees at 9 bases. The CDR3 spans 15 residues. The V segment lost 6 bases and the J segment 7 bases; nucleotides outside the gene matches: 10. CDR1 and CDR2 (germline): SNHLY, FYNNEI. CDR3 bases: TGTGCCAGCAGCGGCGGACAGGGGAATGGCAACACCATATATTTT. Its protein is CASSGGQGNGNTIYF. Using reference TRBV2 and TRBJ1-3 for the parts outside the CDR3, the full variable domain is EPEVTQTPSHQVTQMGQEVILRCVPISNHLYFYWYRQILGQKVEFLVSFYNNEISEKSEIFDDQFSVERPDGSNFTLKIRSTKLEDSAMYFCASSGGQGNGNTIYFGEGSWLTVV.

This chain joins TRBV7-3 and TRBJ1-1; no reliable D call. This CDR3 is built from 15 residues. Between the trimmed V and J ends, which lost 5 bases and 3 bases, there was a span of 16 bases. Germline CDR1 reads SGHTA; CDR2 reads FQGTGA. The CDR3 sequence: CASSAGPGRDTEAFF. CDR3 coding DNA: TGTGCCAGCAGCGCTGGGCCCGGGCGGGACACTGAAGCTTTCTTT.

The chain couples TRBV28 to TRBJ2-1, with 12 bases lining up with TRBD2. V was clipped by 7 bases and J by 7 bases; unmatched bases: 17. Germline lookup yields CDR1 MDHEN and CDR2 SYDVKM. The CDR3 has 18 amino acids. Here the CDR3 reads CASTFRGLAGGVGNEQFF. As DNA, the CDR3 is TGTGCCAGCACTTTCCGGGGGCTAGCGGGAGGGGTTGGGAATGAGCAGTTCTTC.

The chain joins TRBV12-3 or TRBV12-4 to TRBJ1-2; tentative D call: TRBD1 (5 bases). The CDR3 totals 13 residues. Trimming took 2 bases from V and 4 from J, leaving 8 bases between them. The CDR3 coding sequence is TGTGCCAGCAGTTTATCCGGGGGCTATGGCTACACCTTC. Translating it yields CASSLSGGYGYTF.

The chain combines TRBV6-5 with TRBJ1-6, with a weak D call TRBD1 (5 bases). The germline V gene has CDR1 MNHEY and CDR2 SVGAGI. The CDR3 contains 13 residues. The germline V and J ends were trimmed by 7 bases and 9 bases, with 13 bases remaining between them. The DNA of the CDR3 is TGTGCCAGCACCCTCGGGGGTGGTTCACCCCTCCACTTT. Its translation: CASTLGGGSPLHF.

The chain uses TRBV28 and TRBJ1-4; tentative D call: TRBD1 (5 bases). This CDR3 has 15 amino acids. V was clipped by 9 bases and J by 6 bases, with 20 bases between them. CDR1 is MDHEN, CDR2 SYDVKM, per germline. The CDR3 spells CASAKPQGMDEKLFF. CDR3 DNA: TGTGCCAGTGCGAAGCCCCAGGGTATGGATGAAAAACTGTTTTTT.

The chain recombines TRBV6-5 with TRBJ1-2, with 7 bases lining up with TRBD1. Trimming cost V 6 bases and J 8 bases; bases outside gene matches: 6. The germline V gene encodes CDR1 MNHEY and CDR2 SVGAGI. The CDR3 spans 12 residues. CDR3 protein: CASSPTGVGYTF. For the CDR3, the DNA is TGTGCCAGCAGCCCCACAGGGGTAGGCTACACCTTC.

The chain combines TRBV19 with TRBJ1-3, with no clear D. V dropped 7 bases and J dropped 3 bases, with 16 bases sitting between them. Germline values: CDR1 LNHDA, CDR2 SQIVND (reference sequence). This CDR3 has 15 amino acids. In nucleotides, the CDR3 is TGTGCCAGTAAAGTTAGAGGCGCGGGTGGAAACACCATATATTTT. Its protein product is CASKVRGAGGNTIYF.

CDR3 in amino acids: CAWSVLGANQPQHF. The CDR3 DNA reads as TGTGCCTGGAGTGTACTGGGGGCGAATCAGCCCCAGCATTTT. The V gene is TRBV30, the J gene TRBJ1-5; possibly TRBD1 for D (6 bases). V shed 0 bases and J shed 4 bases, with 10 bases lying between them. The CDR3 length is 14 residues. CDR1 is GTSNPN and CDR2 is SVGIG in the germline V gene (reference sequence).

The V gene is TRBV30, the J gene TRBJ2-7; 8 positions agree with TRBD2. Germline V gene data show CDR1 as GTSNPN and CDR2 as SVGIG (reference sequence). With 2 bases clipped from V and 6 bases from J, the junction kept 3 bases outside the gene matches. This CDR3 spans 12 amino acids. The CDR3: CAWSPREGEQYF. The CDR3 DNA follows: TGTGCCTGGAGTCCCCGGGAGGGCGAGCAGTACTTC. The variable domain in full, completed from reference TRBV30 and TRBJ2-7, reads SQTIHQWPATLVQPVGSPLSLECTVEGTSNPNLYWYRQAAGRGLQLLFYSVGIGQISSEVPQNLSASRPQDRQFILSSKKLLLSDSGFYLCAWSPREGEQYFGPGTRLTVT.

The chain carries TRBV4-1 and TRBJ1-3; D unresolved. Per the germline V gene, CDR1 is MGHRA and CDR2 is YSYEKL. The ends were cut back, 4 bases at V and 4 bases at J, with 11 bases in the middle. The length of the CDR3 is 14 residues. CDR3 region: CASSRPLSGNTIYF. As DNA, the CDR3 is TGCGCCAGCAGCCGGCCGCTTTCCGGAAACACCATATATTTT.

V and J are TRBV7-9 and TRBJ1-2, with a possible D match to TRBD1 (6 bases). Trimming took off 8 bases at V and 0 bases at J, with 22 bases between the two ends. Germline V gene lookup returns CDR1 SEHNR and CDR2 FQNEAQ (reference sequence). This CDR3 comprises 17 residues. The CDR3 bases are TGTGCCAGCGACCCTGGGGGCGACCTAATAACTAACTATGGCTACACCTTC. Translation gives CASDPGGDLITNYGYTF.

The CDR3 sequence: CASSQERRGSYGYTF. The CDR3 coding sequence is TGTGCCAGCAGCCAAGAGAGAAGGGGCAGCTATGGCTACACCTTC. The genes are TRBV3-1 (or the pseudogene TRBV3-2) and TRBJ1-2, with D perhaps TRBD1 (5 bases). Germline V gene sequence: CDR1 LGHDT, CDR2 YNNKEL (reference sequence). Trimming cost V 0 bases and J 4 bases, with 12 bases left between them. This CDR3 is 15 amino acids long.

This sequence joins TRBV6-1 and TRBJ2-6; D remains unclear. Trimming stripped 3 bases from V and 1 base from J, with 7 bases between. Germline CDR1 and CDR2: MNHNS and SASEGT. CDR3 size: 15 residues. This CDR3 reads CASSEEPSGANVLTF. In DNA form, the CDR3 reads TGTGCCAGCAGTGAGGAGCCTTCTGGGGCCAACGTCCTGACTTTC.

This clone was seen a single time. The chain joins TRBV28 to TRBJ1-6; D gene uncertain. Germline V lookup: CDR1 MDHEN, CDR2 SYDVKM. V lost 11 bases and J lost 4, with 18 bases in between. The CDR3 is 15 amino acids. As DNA, the CDR3 is TGTGCCCTAAGCAAATCACTAGTTTATAATTCACCCCTCCACTTT. It translates to CALSKSLVYNSPLHF.

The CDR3 DNA follows: TGTGCCAGCAGCCCTGGAACCGGGACTAGCGAACGAACCTACGAGCAGTACTTC. This codes for CASSPGTGTSERTYEQYF. The chain joins TRBV11-3 to TRBJ2-7; TRBD2 matches at 10 bases. Germline V gives CDR1 SGHNT, CDR2 YENEEA. After removal of 5 bases from V and 2 bases from J, the junction contained 15 bases not matched to a gene. CDR3 size: 18 residues.

This clone has a single count. The J gene is TRBJ1-1, the V gene TRBV10-2; TRBD1 matches 11 bases. Germline-derived CDR1 and CDR2 are WSHSY and SAAADI. This CDR3 comprises 15 residues. Germline trimming cut 5 bases from V and 5 bases from J; bases unmatched to any gene: 7. The CDR3 nucleotides are TGCGCCAGCAGTACCCCGGGACAGGGGGGAACTGAAGCTTTCTTT. Protein product: CASSTPGQGGTEAFF.